These 28 T cell receptor beta chains originate from one sample sequenced in a study of T cell responses to AZD1222 COVID-19 vaccine. Some clones are missing from TCRdb's copy, which holds only in-frame ones; the method was immunoSEQ multiplex PCR. The sample contains around 100,000 clones, roughly 91% of which appear only once. Here the sequenced sample was peripheral blood, taken on day 0 of AZD1222 vaccination. All receptors come from an adult in good health.

This clone was seen a single time. The genes are TRBV3-1 (or the pseudogene TRBV3-2) and TRBJ1-3; D is perhaps TRBD1 (5 bases). Germline CDR1 and CDR2: LGHDT and YNNKEL (reference sequence). The CDR3 has 16 residues. V gave up 3 bases and J gave up 0 bases, with 12 bases separating them. CDR3 amino acids: CASSHPGPSSGNTIYF. CDR3 sequence (DNA): TGTGCCAGCAGCCACCCGGGACCGAGCTCTGGAAACACCATATATTTT.

The chain combines TRBV7-3 with TRBJ2-7; TRBD2 matches 8 bases. V was clipped by 3 bases and J by 3 bases; unmatched bases: 1. In germline, CDR1 is SGHTA, CDR2 FQGTGA. CDR3 size: 13 residues. CDR3 DNA: TGTGCCAGCAGCTTGGGACTAGACTACGAGCAGTACTTC. It specifies CASSLGLDYEQYF.

The chain uses TRBV25-1 and TRBJ2-5; a possible D gene is TRBD1 (6 bases). Trimming cost V 1 base and J 3 bases, with 12 bases left between them. The CDR3 is 15 residues long. The V gene's germline CDR1 is MGHDK and CDR2 SYGVNS. CDR3 nucleotides: TGTGCCAGCAGTGAATCTTGGACAGAGGAAGAGACCCAGTACTTC. Translating it yields CASSESWTEEETQYF.

The chain recombines TRBV2 with TRBJ2-3; D might be TRBD2 (7 bases). This CDR3 has 14 residues. Deletions cut 4 bases from V and 4 bases from J, with 12 bases between. Germline loops: CDR1 SNHLY, CDR2 FYNNEI. The chain's CDR3 is CASSVRGGADTQYF. The CDR3 DNA follows: TGTGCCAGCAGTGTCAGGGGAGGGGCAGATACGCAGTATTTT.

The chain employs TRBV28 and TRBJ1-2; D might be TRBD1 (6 bases). Per the germline V gene, CDR1 is MDHEN and CDR2 is SYDVKM. Trimming cost V 7 bases and J 5 bases, with 17 bases left between them. There are 14 residues in the CDR3. Here the CDR3 reads CASTLLGGGYGYTF. CDR3 in DNA: TGTGCCAGCACCCTCCTAGGAGGGGGGTATGGCTACACCTTC.

The chain uses TRBV25-1 and TRBJ1-4; possible D gene TRBD1, 5 bases. V lost 5 bases, J lost 1 base, and 11 bases lay in between. The CDR3 contains 15 residues. In germline, CDR1 is MGHDK, CDR2 SYGVNS. CDR3 amino acids: CASSQRGGTNEKLFF. The CDR3 DNA reads as TGTGCCAGCAGTCAACGGGGGGGAACTAATGAAAAACTGTTTTTT.

The rearrangement uses TRBV6-5 and TRBJ2-7, with TRBD2 as a possible D gene (7 bases). The V gene lost 6 bases and the J gene lost 4 bases, with 16 bases spanning the gap. Germline values: CDR1 MNHEY, CDR2 SVGAGI. The length of the CDR3 is 14 residues. CDR3 sequence reads: CASRVGGLRYEQYF. The CDR3 bases are TGTGCCAGCAGGGTGGGGGGGCTTCGTTACGAGCAGTACTTC.

The V gene is TRBV2, the J gene TRBJ1-4, with 7 bases matching TRBD1. This CDR3 is built from 15 residues. J was trimmed by 5 bases and V by 0 bases; bases with no gene match: 3. Germline CDR1 reads SNHLY; CDR2 reads FYNNEI. The CDR3 protein is CASSEATGPNEKLFF. CDR3 nucleotides: TGTGCCAGCAGTGAAGCGACAGGGCCGAATGAAAAACTGTTTTTT.

The V and J genes are TRBV28 and TRBJ1-2, with a tentative D call TRBD1 (5 bases). CDR1 MDHEN and CDR2 SYDVKM come from the germline V gene. Trimming removed 7 bases at V and 3 bases at J, with 12 bases between. The CDR3 is 13 residues long. CDR3 in amino acids: CASKATGDYGYTF. CDR3 bases: TGTGCCAGCAAAGCTACGGGGGACTATGGCTACACCTTC.

The V and J genes are TRBV6-6 and TRBJ2-2; 9 nucleotides match TRBD1. With V trimmed by 7 bases and J by 2 bases, 5 bases remained unmatched. This CDR3 region has 15 residues. The germline CDR1 and CDR2 sequences are MNHNY and SVGAGI (reference sequence). CDR3 loop: CASNGQGTNTGELFF. DNA for the CDR3: TGTGCCAGCAACGGACAGGGGACTAACACCGGGGAGCTGTTTTTT.

This clone was observed once. This chain links TRBV11-1 with TRBJ1-2, with D perhaps matching TRBD1 (6 bases). Trimming stripped 1 base from V and 4 bases from J, with 10 bases between. The germline V gene has CDR1 SGHAT and CDR2 FQDESV (reference sequence). The CDR3 runs 14 residues. The CDR3 DNA follows: TGTGCCAGCAGCTTAGAAGGACAGCTCTATGGCTACACCTTC. Amino acid sequence: CASSLEGQLYGYTF.

V and J are TRBV10-3 and TRBJ2-1; 15 nucleotides match TRBD2. Germline CDR1 and CDR2: ENHRY and SYGVKD. The CDR3 totals 18 residues. Germline trimming cut 2 bases from V and 4 bases from J; bases unmatched to any gene: 6. The CDR3 sequence: CAISETGLAGGPYNEQFF. In nucleotides, the CDR3 is TGTGCCATCAGTGAGACCGGACTAGCGGGAGGGCCTTACAATGAGCAGTTCTTC.

This chain uses TRBV27 with TRBJ1-3; D is undetermined. Trimming removed 6 bases at V and 1 base at J, with 13 bases between. Looked up from germline, CDR1 is MNHEY and CDR2 is SMNVEV (reference sequence). The CDR3 is 15 residues long. CDR3 residues: CASRLPLGSGNTIYF. CDR3 DNA: TGTGCCAGCAGACTCCCTTTGGGATCTGGAAACACCATATATTTT.

In this sample, this clone turned up a few times. The gene calls are TRBV6-6 and TRBJ1-1; D ambiguous. This CDR3 comprises 15 residues. The germline gives CDR1 MNHNY, CDR2 SVGAGI (reference sequence). V lost 0 bases, J lost 0 bases, and 8 bases lay in between. CDR3 protein: CASSYSGRMNTEAFF. DNA for the CDR3: TGTGCCAGCAGTTACTCCGGGAGGATGAACACTGAAGCTTTCTTT.

The chain uses TRBV2 and TRBJ1-2; D might be TRBD1 (5 bases). Germline V gene data show CDR1 as SNHLY and CDR2 as FYNNEI. The CDR3 consists of 17 residues. V lost 0 bases and J lost 0, with 14 bases in between. CDR3 sequence: CASSEARLTATNYGYTF. The CDR3 region has the DNA TGTGCCAGCAGTGAAGCGAGGTTGACAGCAACTAACTATGGCTACACCTTC.

This clone appeared once. The V gene is TRBV5-1, the J gene TRBJ2-1, with 9 bases identical to TRBD1. The V and J ends lost 4 bases and 6 bases, in that order; junction bases with no gene match: 5. Germline V lookup: CDR1 SGHRS, CDR2 YFSETQ. The CDR3 spans 14 residues. The CDR3 here is CASSMTGGSNEQFF. CDR3 coding DNA: TGCGCCAGCAGCATGACAGGGGGTTCCAATGAGCAGTTCTTC.

This chain connects TRBV10-3 to TRBJ1-5; 9 nucleotides align to TRBD1. V gave up 0 bases and J gave up 6 bases; unmatched junction bases: 6. The germline gives CDR1 ENHRY, CDR2 SYGVKD. The CDR3 consists of 16 residues. The CDR3 here is CAISESVGQGSQPQHF. CDR3 bases: TGTGCCATCAGTGAGTCGGTTGGACAGGGGAGTCAGCCCCAGCATTTT.

The chain recombines TRBV9 with TRBJ2-3; a possible D gene is TRBD2 (5 bases). The CDR3 covers 13 residues. CDR1 SGDLS and CDR2 YYNGEE come from the germline V gene. V was pared by 3 bases and J by 0 bases, with 5 bases between. The CDR3 nucleotides read TGTGCCAGCAGCGGGACTAGCACAGATACGCAGTATTTT. Translation: CASSGTSTDTQYF.

The chain combines TRBV7-2 with TRBJ1-2; D call uncertain. The length of the CDR3 is 14 residues. Germline lookup yields CDR1 SGHTA and CDR2 FQGNSA. V dropped 4 bases and J dropped 7 bases, with 16 bases sitting between them. The CDR3 here is CASSSPGSFTGYTF. In nucleotides, the CDR3 is TGTGCCAGCAGCTCACCGGGATCCTTCACTGGCTACACCTTC.

The chain recombines TRBV7-3 with TRBJ2-1; 10 nucleotides match TRBD2. This CDR3 region has 14 residues. Per germline, CDR1 SGHTA and CDR2 FQGTGA. The V gene end was trimmed by 5 bases and the J gene end by 9 bases; junction bases not matched to a gene: 7. The CDR3 DNA reads TGTGCCAGCAGCCTAGCGGGAGAGGCGGCTGAGCAGTTCTTC. This codes for CASSLAGEAAEQFF.

This chain links TRBV12-3 or TRBV12-4 with TRBJ1-2, with D perhaps matching TRBD1 (6 bases). V lost 6 bases to trimming and J lost 5 bases, with 13 bases between them. CDR3 length: 13 residues. The CDR3 spells CASSYSRGYGYTF. CDR3 sequence (DNA): TGTGCCAGCAGCTACTCCAGGGGATATGGCTACACCTTC.

The chain has TRBV28 and TRBJ1-4; unclear D gene. This CDR3 has 17 residues. V lost 7 bases to trimming and J lost 0 bases, with 18 bases between them. Germline CDR1 and CDR2: MDHEN and SYDVKM. CDR3 DNA sequence: TGTGCCAGCATCTCTCGGGATCAGTCTGCAACTAATGAAAAACTGTTTTTT. Its translation: CASISRDQSATNEKLFF.

The chain carries TRBV4-2 and TRBJ1-2; TRBD1 aligns across 8 bases. Germline CDR1 reads LGHNA; CDR2 reads YNFKEQ. J was trimmed by 0 bases and V by 0 bases; bases with no gene match: 3. The CDR3 has 16 amino acids. This CDR3 reads CASSQESTGANYGYTF. The CDR3 region has the DNA TGTGCCAGCAGCCAAGAGTCGACAGGGGCTAACTATGGCTACACCTTC.

V is TRBV7-8 and J is TRBJ2-2, with D possibly being TRBD1 (6 bases). The germline V and J ends were trimmed by 0 bases and 4 bases, with 6 bases remaining between them. The CDR3 consists of 14 residues. Germline CDR1 reads SGHVS; CDR2 reads FQNEAQ. CDR3 DNA: TGTGCCAGCAGCTTAGCAGGGGGCACCGGGGAGCTGTTTTTT. This translates into CASSLAGGTGELFF.

The genes are TRBV19 and TRBJ1-5; no clear D. The CDR3 has 13 residues. From germline, CDR1 is LNHDA and CDR2 SQIVND (reference sequence). V was shortened by 7 bases and J by 6 bases, with 13 bases between the two germline ends. For the CDR3, the DNA is TGTGCCAGTAACGTAATCGCGGGTCAGCCCCAGCATTTT. This encodes CASNVIAGQPQHF.

This clone was detected once. The chain has TRBV5-5 and TRBJ2-5; D may match TRBD1 or TRBD2 (5 bases each). V shed 4 bases and J shed 5 bases, with 18 bases lying between them. The CDR3 length is 15 residues. Germline-derived CDR1 and CDR2 are SGHKS and YYEKEE (reference sequence). The CDR3, as DNA: TGTGCCAGCAGCCTCCGGGACCTGGAAGGGGAGACCCAGTACTTC. Translated, it gives CASSLRDLEGETQYF.

The chain employs TRBV9 and TRBJ2-2; D might be TRBD1 (6 bases). V lost 0 bases, J lost 13 bases, and 22 bases lay in between. In germline, CDR1 is SGDLS, CDR2 YYNGEE. This CDR3 is built from 16 residues. The CDR3 loop is CASSVEQGSGSSGLFF. CDR3 DNA sequence: TGTGCCAGCAGCGTAGAACAGGGATCGGGTAGCAGTGGGCTGTTTTTT.

The genes are TRBV4-1 and TRBJ2-1; the D gene is possibly TRBD1 (5 bases). Germline CDR1 reads MGHRA; CDR2 reads YSYEKL. The CDR3 covers 14 residues. V was cut by 1 base and J by 3 bases, with 7 bases left in between. The CDR3, as DNA: TGCGCCAGCAGCCAAGCAAGGGGCTACAATGAGCAGTTCTTC. Protein product: CASSQARGYNEQFF.